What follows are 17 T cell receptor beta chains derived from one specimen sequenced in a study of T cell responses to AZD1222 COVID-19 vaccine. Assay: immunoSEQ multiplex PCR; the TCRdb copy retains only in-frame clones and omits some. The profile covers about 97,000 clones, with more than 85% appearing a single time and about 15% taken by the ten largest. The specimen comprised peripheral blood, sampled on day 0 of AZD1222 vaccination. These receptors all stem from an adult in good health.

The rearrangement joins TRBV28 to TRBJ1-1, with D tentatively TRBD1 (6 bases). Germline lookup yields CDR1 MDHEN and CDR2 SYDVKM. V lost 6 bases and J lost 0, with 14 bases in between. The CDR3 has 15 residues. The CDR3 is CASSPTGTVNTEAFF. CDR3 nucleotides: TGTGCCAGCAGCCCTACAGGGACCGTGAACACTGAAGCTTTCTTT.

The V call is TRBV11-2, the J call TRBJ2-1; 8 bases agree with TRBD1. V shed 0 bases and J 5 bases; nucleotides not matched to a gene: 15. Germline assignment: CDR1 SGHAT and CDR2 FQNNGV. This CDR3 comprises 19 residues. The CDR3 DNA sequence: TGTGCCAGCAGCTTAGATATGGGAGGACAGGGAAACCTACACAATGAGCAGTTCTTC. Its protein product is CASSLDMGGQGNLHNEQFF.

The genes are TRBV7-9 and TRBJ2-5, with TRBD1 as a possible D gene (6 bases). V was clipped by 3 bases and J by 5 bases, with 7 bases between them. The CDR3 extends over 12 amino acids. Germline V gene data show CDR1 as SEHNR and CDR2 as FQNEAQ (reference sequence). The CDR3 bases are TGTGCCAGCAGCTTCAGGGGTGAGACCCAGTACTTC. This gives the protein CASSFRGETQYF. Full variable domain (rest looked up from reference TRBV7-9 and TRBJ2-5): DTGVSQNPRHKITKRGQNVTFRCDPISEHNRLYWYRQTLGQGPEFLTYFQNEAQLEKSRLLSDRFSAERPKGSFSTLEIQRTEQGDSAMYLCASSFRGETQYFGPGTRLLVL.

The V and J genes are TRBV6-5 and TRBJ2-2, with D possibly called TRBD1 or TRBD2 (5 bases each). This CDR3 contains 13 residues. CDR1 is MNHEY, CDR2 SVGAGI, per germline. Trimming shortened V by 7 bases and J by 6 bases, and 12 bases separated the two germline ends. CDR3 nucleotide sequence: TGTGCCAGCAACCCTAGAGGGGCCGGGGAGCTGTTTTTT. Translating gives CASNPRGAGELFF.

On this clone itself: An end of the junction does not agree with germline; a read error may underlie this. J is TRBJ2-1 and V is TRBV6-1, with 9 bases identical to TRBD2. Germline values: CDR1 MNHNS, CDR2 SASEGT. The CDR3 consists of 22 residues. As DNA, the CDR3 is TGTGCCAGCAGAGAAGGGCCCTTTACGGGACTAGCCAGACTAATATCCTACAATGAGCAGTTCTTC. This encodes CASREGPFTGLARLISYNEQFF.

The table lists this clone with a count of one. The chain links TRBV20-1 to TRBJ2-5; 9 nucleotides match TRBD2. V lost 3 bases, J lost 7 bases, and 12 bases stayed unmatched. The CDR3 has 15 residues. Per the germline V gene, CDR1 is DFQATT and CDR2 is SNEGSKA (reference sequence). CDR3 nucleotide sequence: TGCAGTGCTAGTCGGGCTAGCGGGAACCTCGGGACCCAGTACTTC. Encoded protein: CSASRASGNLGTQYF.

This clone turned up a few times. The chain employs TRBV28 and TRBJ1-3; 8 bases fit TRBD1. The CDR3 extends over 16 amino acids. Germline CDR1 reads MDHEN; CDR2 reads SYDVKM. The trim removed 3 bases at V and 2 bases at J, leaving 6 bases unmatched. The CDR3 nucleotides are TGTGCCAGCAGTTTCCGGACAGGGAGAACTGGAAACACCATATATTTT. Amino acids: CASSFRTGRTGNTIYF.

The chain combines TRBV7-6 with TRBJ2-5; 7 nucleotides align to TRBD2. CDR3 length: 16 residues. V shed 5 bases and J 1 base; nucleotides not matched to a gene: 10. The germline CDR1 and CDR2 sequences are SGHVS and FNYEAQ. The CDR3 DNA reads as TGTGCCAGCAGCCCGTGGTGGGGGGAGGGCCAAGAGACCCAGTACTTC. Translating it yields CASSPWWGEGQETQYF.

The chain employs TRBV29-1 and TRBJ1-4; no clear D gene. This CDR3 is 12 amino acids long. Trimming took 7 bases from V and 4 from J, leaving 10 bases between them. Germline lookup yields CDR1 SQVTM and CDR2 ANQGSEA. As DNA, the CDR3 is TGCAGCGCTGGACGGAGTAATGAAAAACTGTTTTTT. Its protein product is CSAGRSNEKLFF.

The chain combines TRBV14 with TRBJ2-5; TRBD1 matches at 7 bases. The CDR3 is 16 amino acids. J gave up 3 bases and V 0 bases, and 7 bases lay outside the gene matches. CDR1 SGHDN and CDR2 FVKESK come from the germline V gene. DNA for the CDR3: TGTGCCAGCAGCCAAGATGCTTACAGGGGCAAAGAGACCCAGTACTTC. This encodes CASSQDAYRGKETQYF.

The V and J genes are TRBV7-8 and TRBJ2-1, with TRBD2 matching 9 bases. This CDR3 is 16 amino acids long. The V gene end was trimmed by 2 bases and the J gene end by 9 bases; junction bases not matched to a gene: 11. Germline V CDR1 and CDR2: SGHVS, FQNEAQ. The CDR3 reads CASSLIPAGGPSEQFF. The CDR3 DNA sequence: TGTGCCAGCAGCTTAATCCCTGCGGGAGGGCCGAGTGAGCAGTTCTTC.

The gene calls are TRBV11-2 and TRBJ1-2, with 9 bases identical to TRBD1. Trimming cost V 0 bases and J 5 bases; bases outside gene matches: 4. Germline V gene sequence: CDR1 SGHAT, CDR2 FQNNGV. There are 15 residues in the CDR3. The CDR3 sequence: CASSLDHGQGYGYTF. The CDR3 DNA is TGTGCCAGCAGCTTAGATCATGGACAGGGGTATGGCTACACCTTC.

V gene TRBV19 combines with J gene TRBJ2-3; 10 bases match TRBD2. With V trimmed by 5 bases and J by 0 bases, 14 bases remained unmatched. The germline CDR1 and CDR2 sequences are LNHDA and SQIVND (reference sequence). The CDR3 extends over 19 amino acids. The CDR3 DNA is TGTGCCAGTAGTCCCGAAGCCGGACTAGCGGCAATTAGCACAGATACGCAGTATTTT. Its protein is CASSPEAGLAAISTDTQYF.

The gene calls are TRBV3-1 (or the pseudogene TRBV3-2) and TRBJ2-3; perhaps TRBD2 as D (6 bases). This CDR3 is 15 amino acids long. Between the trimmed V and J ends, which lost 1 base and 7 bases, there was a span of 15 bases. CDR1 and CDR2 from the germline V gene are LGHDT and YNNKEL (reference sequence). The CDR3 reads CASSQGTGTSHTQYF. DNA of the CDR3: TGTGCCAGCAGCCAAGGGACCGGGACTTCCCATACGCAGTATTTT.

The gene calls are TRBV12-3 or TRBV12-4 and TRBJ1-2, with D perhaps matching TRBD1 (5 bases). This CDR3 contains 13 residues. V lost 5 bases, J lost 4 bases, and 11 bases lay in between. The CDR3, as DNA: TGTGCCAGCAGTCCCAGGGAATCCTATGGCTACACCTTC. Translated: CASSPRESYGYTF.

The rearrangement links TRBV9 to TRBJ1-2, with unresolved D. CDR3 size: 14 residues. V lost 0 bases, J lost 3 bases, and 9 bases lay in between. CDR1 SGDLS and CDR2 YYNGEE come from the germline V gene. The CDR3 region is CASSVGIMDYGYTF. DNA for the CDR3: TGTGCCAGCAGCGTAGGGATTATGGACTATGGCTACACCTTC.

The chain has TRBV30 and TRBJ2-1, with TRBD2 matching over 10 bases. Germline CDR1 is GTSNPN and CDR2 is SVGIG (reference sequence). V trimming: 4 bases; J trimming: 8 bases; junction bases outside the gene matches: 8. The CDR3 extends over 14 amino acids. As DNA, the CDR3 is TGTGCCTGGACTCAGCTAGCGGGAGCTTATGAGCAGTTCTTC. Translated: CAWTQLAGAYEQFF.